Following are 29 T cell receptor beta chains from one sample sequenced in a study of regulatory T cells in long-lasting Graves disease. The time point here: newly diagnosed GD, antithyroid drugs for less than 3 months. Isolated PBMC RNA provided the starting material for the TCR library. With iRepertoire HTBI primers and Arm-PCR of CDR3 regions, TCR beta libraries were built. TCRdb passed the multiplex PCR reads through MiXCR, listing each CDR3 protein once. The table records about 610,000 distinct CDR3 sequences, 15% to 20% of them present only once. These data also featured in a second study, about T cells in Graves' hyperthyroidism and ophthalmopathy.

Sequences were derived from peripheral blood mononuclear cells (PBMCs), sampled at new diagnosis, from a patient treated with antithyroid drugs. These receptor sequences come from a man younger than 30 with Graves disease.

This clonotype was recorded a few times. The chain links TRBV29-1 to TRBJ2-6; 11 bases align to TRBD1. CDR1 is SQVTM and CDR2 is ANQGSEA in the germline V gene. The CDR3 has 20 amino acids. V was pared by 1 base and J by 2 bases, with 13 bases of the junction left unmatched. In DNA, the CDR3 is TGCAGCGTTGAAGTTTGGGAAAGGGACAGGGGGGAGGCTGGGGCCAACGTCCTGACTTTC. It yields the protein CSVEVWERDRGEAGANVLTF.

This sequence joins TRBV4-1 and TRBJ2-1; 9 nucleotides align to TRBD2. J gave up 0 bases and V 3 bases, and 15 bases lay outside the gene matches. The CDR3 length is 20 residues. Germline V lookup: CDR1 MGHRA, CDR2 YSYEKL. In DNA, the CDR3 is TGCGCCAGCAGCCAGAGCGGTGGGACTAGCATGTCAAGCTCCTACAATGAGCAGTTCTTC. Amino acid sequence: CASSQSGGTSMSSSYNEQFF.

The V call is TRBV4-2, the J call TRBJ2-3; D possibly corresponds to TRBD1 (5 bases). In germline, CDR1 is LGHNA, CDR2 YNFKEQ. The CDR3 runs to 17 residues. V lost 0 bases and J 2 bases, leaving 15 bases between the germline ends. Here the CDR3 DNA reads TGTGCCAGCAGCCAAGAAGGCGACAGCGCTCTCACAGATACGCAGTATTTT. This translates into CASSQEGDSALTDTQYF.

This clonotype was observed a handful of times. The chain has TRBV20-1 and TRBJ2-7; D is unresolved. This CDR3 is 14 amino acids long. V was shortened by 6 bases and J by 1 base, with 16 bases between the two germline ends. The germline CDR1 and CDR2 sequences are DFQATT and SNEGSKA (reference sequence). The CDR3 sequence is CSADKSAPSYEQYF. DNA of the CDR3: TGCAGTGCGGATAAATCAGCGCCTTCCTACGAGCAGTACTTC.

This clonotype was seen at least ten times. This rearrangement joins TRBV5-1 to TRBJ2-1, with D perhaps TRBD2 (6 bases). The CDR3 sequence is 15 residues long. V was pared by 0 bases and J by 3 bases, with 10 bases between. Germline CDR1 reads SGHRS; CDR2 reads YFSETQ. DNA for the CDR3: TGCGCCAGCAGCTTGGTTAGCGGACACTACAATGAGCAGTTCTTC. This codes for CASSLVSGHYNEQFF.

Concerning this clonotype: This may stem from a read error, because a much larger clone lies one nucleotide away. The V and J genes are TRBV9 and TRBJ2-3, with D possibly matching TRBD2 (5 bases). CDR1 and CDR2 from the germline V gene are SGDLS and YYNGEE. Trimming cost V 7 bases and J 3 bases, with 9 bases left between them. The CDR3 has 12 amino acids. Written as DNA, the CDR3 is TGTGCCAGCGGACGGGAAACAGATACGCAGTATTTT. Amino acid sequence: CASGRETDTQYF. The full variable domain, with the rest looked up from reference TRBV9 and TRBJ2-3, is DSGVTQTPKHLITATGQRVTLRCSPRSGDLSVYWYQQSLDQGLQFLIQYYNGEERAKGNILERFSAQQFPDLHSELNLSSLELGDSALYFCASGRETDTQYFGPGTRLTVL.

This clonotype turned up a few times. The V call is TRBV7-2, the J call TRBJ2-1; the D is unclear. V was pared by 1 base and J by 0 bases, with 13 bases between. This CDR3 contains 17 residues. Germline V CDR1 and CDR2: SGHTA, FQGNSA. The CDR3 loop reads CASSLGLGGGSYNEQFF. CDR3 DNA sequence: TGTGCCAGCAGCTTAGGTCTGGGCGGCGGCTCCTACAATGAGCAGTTCTTC. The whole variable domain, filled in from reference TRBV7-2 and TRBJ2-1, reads GAGVSQSPSNKVTEKGKDVELRCDPISGHTALYWYRQSLGQGLEFLIYFQGNSAPDKSGLPSDRFSAERTGGSVSTLTIQRTQQEDSAVYLCASSLGLGGGSYNEQFFGPGTRLTVL.

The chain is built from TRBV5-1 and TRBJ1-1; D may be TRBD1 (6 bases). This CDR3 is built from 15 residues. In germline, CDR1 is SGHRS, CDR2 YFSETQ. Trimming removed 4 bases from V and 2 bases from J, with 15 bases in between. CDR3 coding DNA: TGCGCCAGCAGCCTACAGGGAATTGGAAACACTGAAGCTTTCTTT. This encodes CASSLQGIGNTEAFF. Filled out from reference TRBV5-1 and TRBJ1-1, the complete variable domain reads KAGVTQTPRYLIKTRGQQVTLSCSPISGHRSVSWYQQTPGQGLQFLFEYFSETQRNKGNFPGRFSGRQFSNSRSEMNVSTLELGDSALYLCASSLQGIGNTEAFFGQGTRLTVV.

In DNA, the CDR3 is TGTGCCAGCAGCCAAGAGGGATTCATCCTCACTGAAGCTTTCTTT. It yields the protein CASSQEGFILTEAFF. The chain combines TRBV3-1 with TRBJ1-1; unclear D gene. The germline CDR1 and CDR2 sequences are LGHDT and YNNKEL (reference sequence). CDR3 size: 15 residues. V gave up 0 bases and J gave up 4 bases, with 12 bases separating them.

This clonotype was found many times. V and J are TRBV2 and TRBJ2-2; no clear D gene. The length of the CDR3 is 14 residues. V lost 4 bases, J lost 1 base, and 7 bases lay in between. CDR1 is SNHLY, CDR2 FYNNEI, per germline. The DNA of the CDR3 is TGTGCCAGCAGTGTGGGCAGGAACACCGGGGAGCTGTTTTTT. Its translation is CASSVGRNTGELFF.

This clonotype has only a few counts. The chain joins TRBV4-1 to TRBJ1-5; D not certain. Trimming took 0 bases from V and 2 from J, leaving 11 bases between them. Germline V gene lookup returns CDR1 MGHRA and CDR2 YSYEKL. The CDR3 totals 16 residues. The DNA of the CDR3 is TGCGCCAGCAGCCAAGACCGTCCCGGGGGCAATCAGCCCCAGCATTTT. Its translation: CASSQDRPGGNQPQHF.

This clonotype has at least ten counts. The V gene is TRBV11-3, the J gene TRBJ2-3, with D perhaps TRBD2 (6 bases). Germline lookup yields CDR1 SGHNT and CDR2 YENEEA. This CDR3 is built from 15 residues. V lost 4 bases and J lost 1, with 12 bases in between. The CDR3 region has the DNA TGTGCCAGCAGCTCGGAGGGGCTACGCACAGATACGCAGTATTTT. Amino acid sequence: CASSSEGLRTDTQYF.

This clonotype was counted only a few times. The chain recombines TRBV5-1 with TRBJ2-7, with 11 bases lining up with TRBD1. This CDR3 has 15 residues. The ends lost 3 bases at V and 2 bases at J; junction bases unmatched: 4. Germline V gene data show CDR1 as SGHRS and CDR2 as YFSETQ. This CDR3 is CASSWDRGLTYEQYF. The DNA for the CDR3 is TGCGCCAGCAGCTGGGACAGGGGGTTAACCTACGAGCAGTACTTC.

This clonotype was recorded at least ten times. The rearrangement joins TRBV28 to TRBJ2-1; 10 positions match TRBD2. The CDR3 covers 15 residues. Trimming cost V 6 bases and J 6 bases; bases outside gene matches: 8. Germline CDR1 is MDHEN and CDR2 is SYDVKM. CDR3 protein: CASREELAGRNEQFF. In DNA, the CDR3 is TGTGCCAGCAGGGAAGAACTAGCGGGACGCAATGAGCAGTTCTTC.

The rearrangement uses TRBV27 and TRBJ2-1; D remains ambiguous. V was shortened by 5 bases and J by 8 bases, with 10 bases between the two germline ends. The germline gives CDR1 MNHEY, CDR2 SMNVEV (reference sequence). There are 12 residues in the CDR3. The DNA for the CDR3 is TGTGCCAGCAGTGGAATGGGCGATGAGCAGTTCTTC. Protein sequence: CASSGMGDEQFF.

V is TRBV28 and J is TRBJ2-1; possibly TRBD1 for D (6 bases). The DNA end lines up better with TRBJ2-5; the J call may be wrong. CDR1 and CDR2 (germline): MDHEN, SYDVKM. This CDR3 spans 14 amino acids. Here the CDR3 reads CASSLGHTQETQYF. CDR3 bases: TGTGCCAGCAGTTTGGGACATACCCAAGAGACCCAGTACTTC.

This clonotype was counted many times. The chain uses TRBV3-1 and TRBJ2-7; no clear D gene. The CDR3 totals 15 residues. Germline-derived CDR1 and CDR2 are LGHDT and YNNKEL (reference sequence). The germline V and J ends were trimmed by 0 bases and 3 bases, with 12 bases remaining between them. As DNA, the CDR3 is TGTGCCAGCAGCCAAGATCAGTACCTGGGCTACGAGCAGTACTTC. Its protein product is CASSQDQYLGYEQYF.

The CDR3 loop reads CAIGQGGTGELFF. The DNA for the CDR3 is TGTGCCATCGGACAGGGGGGGACCGGGGAGCTGTTTTTT. This chain joins TRBV10-3 and TRBJ2-2; 10 nucleotides agree with TRBD1. CDR3 length equals 13 residues. After removal of 8 bases from V and 5 bases from J, the junction contained 2 bases not matched to a gene. CDR1 ENHRY and CDR2 SYGVKD come from the germline V gene.

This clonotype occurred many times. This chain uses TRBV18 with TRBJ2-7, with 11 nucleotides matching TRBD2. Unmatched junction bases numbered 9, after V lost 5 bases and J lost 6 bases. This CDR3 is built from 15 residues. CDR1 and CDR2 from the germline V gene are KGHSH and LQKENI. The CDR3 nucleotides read TGTGCCAGCTCAGCGACTAGCGGGGAGGGCCTCGAGCAGTACTTC. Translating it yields CASSATSGEGLEQYF.

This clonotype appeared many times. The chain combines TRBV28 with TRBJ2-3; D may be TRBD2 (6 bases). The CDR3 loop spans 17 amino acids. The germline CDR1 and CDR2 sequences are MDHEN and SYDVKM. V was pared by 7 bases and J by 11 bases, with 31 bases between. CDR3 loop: CASIHGWAGSQERGQYF. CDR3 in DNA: TGTGCCAGCATCCATGGTTGGGCGGGATCCCAAGAGAGGGGGCAGTATTTT.

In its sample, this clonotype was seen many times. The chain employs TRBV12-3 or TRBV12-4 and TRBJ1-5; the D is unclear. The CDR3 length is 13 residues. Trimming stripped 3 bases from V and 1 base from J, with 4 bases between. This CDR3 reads CASSLWSNQPQHF. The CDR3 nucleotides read TGTGCCAGCAGTTTGTGGAGCAATCAGCCCCAGCATTTT.

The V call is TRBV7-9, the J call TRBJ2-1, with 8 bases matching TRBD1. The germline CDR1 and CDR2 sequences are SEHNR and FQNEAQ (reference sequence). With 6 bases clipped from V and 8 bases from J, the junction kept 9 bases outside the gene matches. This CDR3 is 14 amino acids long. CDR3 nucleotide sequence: TGTGCCAGCAGAAGACAGGGGAGGTTCGATGAGCAGTTCTTC. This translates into CASRRQGRFDEQFF.

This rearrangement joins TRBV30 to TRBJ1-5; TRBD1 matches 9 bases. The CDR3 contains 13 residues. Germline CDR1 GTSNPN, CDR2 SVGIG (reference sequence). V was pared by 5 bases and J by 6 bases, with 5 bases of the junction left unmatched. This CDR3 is CAWGYRGLQPQHF. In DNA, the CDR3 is TGTGCCTGGGGGTACAGGGGGCTTCAGCCCCAGCATTTT.

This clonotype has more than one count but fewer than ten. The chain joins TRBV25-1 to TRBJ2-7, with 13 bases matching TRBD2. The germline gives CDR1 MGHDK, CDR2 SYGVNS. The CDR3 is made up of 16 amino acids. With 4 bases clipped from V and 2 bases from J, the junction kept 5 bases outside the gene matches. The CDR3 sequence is CASSGGTSGTTYEQYF. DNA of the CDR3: TGTGCCAGCAGTGGGGGGACTAGCGGGACAACCTACGAGCAGTACTTC.

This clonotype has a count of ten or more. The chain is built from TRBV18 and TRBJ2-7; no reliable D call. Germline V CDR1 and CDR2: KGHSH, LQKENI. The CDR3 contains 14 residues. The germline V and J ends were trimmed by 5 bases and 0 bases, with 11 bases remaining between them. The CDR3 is CASSIRRSSYEQYF. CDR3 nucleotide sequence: TGTGCCAGCTCAATCAGGCGGAGCTCCTACGAGCAGTACTTC.

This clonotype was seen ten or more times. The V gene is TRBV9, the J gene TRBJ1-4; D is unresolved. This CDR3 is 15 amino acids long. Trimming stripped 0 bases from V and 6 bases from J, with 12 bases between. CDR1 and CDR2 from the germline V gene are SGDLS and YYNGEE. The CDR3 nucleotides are TGTGCCAGCAGCGTAGTCGGCAGGCCTGATGAAAAACTGTTTTTT. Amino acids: CASSVVGRPDEKLFF. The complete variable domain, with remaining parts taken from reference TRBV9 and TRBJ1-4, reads DSGVTQTPKHLITATGQRVTLRCSPRSGDLSVYWYQQSLDQGLQFLIQYYNGEERAKGNILERFSAQQFPDLHSELNLSSLELGDSALYFCASSVVGRPDEKLFFGSGTQLSVL.

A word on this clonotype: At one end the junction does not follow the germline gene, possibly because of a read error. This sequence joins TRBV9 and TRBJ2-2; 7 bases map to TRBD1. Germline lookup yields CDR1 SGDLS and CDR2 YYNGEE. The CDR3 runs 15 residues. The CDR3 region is CARSVRTGNTGELFF. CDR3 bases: TGTGCCCGCAGCGTGCGGACAGGGAACACCGGGGAGCTGTTTTTT.

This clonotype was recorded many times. CDR3 in amino acids: CASSSSSYEQYF. CDR3 sequence (DNA): TGTGCCAGCAGCTCGAGCTCCTACGAGCAGTACTTC. The chain is built from TRBV28 and TRBJ2-7, with D uncertain. The CDR3 has 12 residues. Deletions cut 6 bases from V and 0 bases from J, with 6 bases between. Germline CDR1 reads MDHEN; CDR2 reads SYDVKM.

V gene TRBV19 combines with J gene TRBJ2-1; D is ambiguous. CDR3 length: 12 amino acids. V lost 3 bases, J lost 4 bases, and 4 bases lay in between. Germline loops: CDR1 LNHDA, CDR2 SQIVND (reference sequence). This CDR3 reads CASSIQYNEQFF. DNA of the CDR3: TGTGCCAGTAGTATTCAATACAATGAGCAGTTCTTC. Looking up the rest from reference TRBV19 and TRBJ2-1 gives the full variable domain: DGGITQSPKYLFRKEGQNVTLSCEQNLNHDAMYWYRQDPGQGLRLIYYSQIVNDFQKGDIAEGYSVSREKKESFPLTVTSAQKNPTAFYLCASSIQYNEQFFGPGTRLTVL.